This record looks at one T cell receptor beta chain sequence and its context. What it recognizes is unknown. A second PCR, run for about 6 to 11 cycles, used a sample-barcoded 5' primer plus a J-beta primer mix. Paired-end reads containing CDR3 totaled no fewer than 2.5 million for each sample. TCRdb re-called the 5' RACE reads through MiXCR, storing one row per CDR3 protein. The profile shows 1.5 million or so distinct CDR3 sequences, approximately 43% of them singletons. This entry is derived from a study of blood T cells in healthy people across ages. Germline CDR1 LGHNA, CDR2 YSLEER. The CDR3 runs to 17 residues. V dropped 2 bases and J dropped 3 bases, with 19 bases sitting between them. Study-level findings and limits: Getting older went along with TCR beta diversity per million T cells dropping roughly linearly.

Sequencing was done on a sample of blood. The rearrangement links TRBV4-3 to TRBJ1-1, with no clear D. The clonotype originates from a woman younger than 30 in good health. CDR3 amino acids: CASSQYNNIQRDTEAFF. DNA of the CDR3: TGCGCCAGCAGCCAATATAACAATATACAGCGGGACACTGAAGCTTTCTTT.